Given below is one TCR beta chain in context. This clonotype was counted once. This receptor's antigen is unknown. No quality values exist for individual bases; no much larger clone is one base distant. The source of the sample is a study of blood T cells in healthy people across ages (dated by TCRdb to the mid-2010s). At the level of the whole study: Template switching captured roughly one uniquely barcoded TCR beta cDNA molecule per two T cells in model experiments. To track age-related changes in TCR beta repertoire diversity, the study relied on deep sequencing normalized with unique cDNA molecular identifiers. Four age groups were formed from the donors: young (average approximately 15 years), middle-aged (less than 40), aged (about 62) and long-lived (82). To avoid experimental bias, donors of different ages were randomly spread across the sequencing lanes. For two donors (one aged 18 to 29 and one aged 80 or older), the study analyzed two additional independent replicas of 1 million unique cDNA reads from the same blood draw.

The library relied on 5' RACE. The instrument given in TCRdb is Illumina HiSeq 2500. The second PCR ran for about 6 to 12 cycles and used a J-beta primer mix along with a sample-barcoded 5' primer. Each TCR beta cDNA molecule received a unique molecular identifier from a template-switch 5' adaptor carrying 12 random nucleotides. At least 2.5 million CDR3-containing paired-end reads were obtained from each sample. First-strand cDNA was synthesized from all RNA with the Mint cDNA synthesis kit, primed by a TRBC-specific oligonucleotide. Following uracil-DNA glycosylase treatment, all cDNA underwent a first 18-cycle PCR with the universal primers M1SS and BC2_uni_R. The study's processing was this. For normalization, 1 million high-quality reads were randomly selected from each sample, with every read carrying a distinct molecular identifier. Instead of being binned into consensus sequences, reads with shared molecular identifiers were discarded. CDR3 identification, clonotype clustering and error correction used MiTCR with a Q25 quality threshold and the strictest error-elimination algorithm. Lower-bound total TCR beta diversity was estimated with a nonparametric unseen species model using Euler transformation. TCRdb handled the public reads itself, with Q25 trimming in fastp and clone calling in MiXCR, and kept productive beta chains. CDR3 protein sequences are deduplicated, and each keeps its most common genes and DNA. The V and J calls were determined by TCRdb, not by the authors. For this sample the table gives 920,000 or so distinct CDR3 sequences, of which roughly 45% were detected only once. The leading ten clones occupy about 20% of the sample.

Systemically healthy Caucasian individuals from Russia, about 38 in total and aged about 6 to 100 years, were included as donors. About 9.6 milliliters of peripheral blood were collected from each donor into EDTA-treated Vacutainer tubes. Ficoll-Paque density-gradient centrifugation was used to isolate PBMCs, with at least 6.5 million per sample. Trizol reagent was used to extract total RNA from PBMCs, with at least 5 micrograms per sample. For every donor, an aliquot of PBMCs went through flow cytometry to measure the percentages of naive CD45RAhigh/CD27high T cells. V lost 2 bases and J lost 6 bases; the stretch between them is 13 bases long. The CDR3 starts with the cysteine, ends with the phenylalanine, and has 13 residues. The kept DNA is CDR3 alone, 39 bases in frame from the first base. The germline V gene encodes CDR1 DFQATT and CDR2 SNEGSKA (reference sequence). What the authors observed across the whole study: The long-lived group showed more naive CD4+ T cells, fewer expanded clones and increased TCR diversity than the aged group, suggesting age selection. Estimates of total diversity from one million sequenced T cells were regarded as lower bounds and underestimates. The percentage of naive T cells measured by flow cytometry correlated strongly with observed TCR beta diversity. Because the CMV infection status of the donors was unknown, age-related changes in expanded clonotypes may potentially have been confounded. Bulk unsorted PBMC profiling prevented conclusive comparison of naive and antigen-experienced compartments. Observed TCR beta diversity per million T cells fell roughly linearly with age, and a significant reduction was already apparent by age around 44.

The source material was blood. This receptor was identified in a woman in her sixties in good health. The sequence is built from TRBV20-1 and TRBJ2-5, with TRBD1 as a weak D call on 6 bases. DNA sequence: TGCAGTGCTAGACAGGGGAGTTTGAAGACCCAGTACTTC. Translation gives CSARQGSLKTQYF.